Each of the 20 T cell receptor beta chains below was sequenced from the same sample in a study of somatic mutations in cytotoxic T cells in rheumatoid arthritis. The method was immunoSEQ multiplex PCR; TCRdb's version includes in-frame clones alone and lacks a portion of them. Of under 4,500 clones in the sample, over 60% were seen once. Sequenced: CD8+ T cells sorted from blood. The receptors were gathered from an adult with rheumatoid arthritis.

Here the CDR3 reads CASSPGQGSTDTQYF. CDR3 sequence (DNA): TGTGCCAGCAGCCCCGGACAGGGAAGCACAGATACGCAGTATTTT. This sequence joins TRBV13 and TRBJ2-3, with 8 bases that match TRBD1. The CDR3 has 15 residues. Trimming took 5 bases from V and 0 from J; bases not matched to a gene: 4. From germline, CDR1 is PRHDT and CDR2 FYEKMQ (reference sequence).

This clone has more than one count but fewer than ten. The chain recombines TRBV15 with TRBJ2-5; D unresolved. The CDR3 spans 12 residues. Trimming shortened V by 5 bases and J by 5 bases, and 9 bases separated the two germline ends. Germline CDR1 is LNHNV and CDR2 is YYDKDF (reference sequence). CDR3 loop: CATSSTLETQYF. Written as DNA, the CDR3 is TGTGCCACCAGCTCTACGCTCGAGACCCAGTACTTC. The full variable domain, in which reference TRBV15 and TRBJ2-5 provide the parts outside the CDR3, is DAMVIQNPRYQVTQFGKPVTLSCSQTLNHNVMYWYQQKSSQAPKLLFHYYDKDFNNEADTPDNFQSRRPNTSFCFLDIRSPGLGDTAMYLCATSSTLETQYFGPGTRLLVL.

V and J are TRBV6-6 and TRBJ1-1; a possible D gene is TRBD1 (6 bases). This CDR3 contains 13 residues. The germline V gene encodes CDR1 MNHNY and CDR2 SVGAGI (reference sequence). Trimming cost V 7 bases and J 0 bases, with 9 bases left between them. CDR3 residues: CASKDSLNTEAFF. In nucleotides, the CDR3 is TGTGCCAGCAAGGACAGTTTGAACACTGAAGCTTTCTTT.

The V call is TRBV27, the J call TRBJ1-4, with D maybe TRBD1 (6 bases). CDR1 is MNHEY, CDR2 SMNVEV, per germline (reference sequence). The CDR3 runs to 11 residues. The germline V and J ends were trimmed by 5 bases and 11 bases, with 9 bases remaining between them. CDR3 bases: TGTGCCAGCAGTAGGGGGGACAAACTGTTTTTT. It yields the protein CASSRGDKLFF.

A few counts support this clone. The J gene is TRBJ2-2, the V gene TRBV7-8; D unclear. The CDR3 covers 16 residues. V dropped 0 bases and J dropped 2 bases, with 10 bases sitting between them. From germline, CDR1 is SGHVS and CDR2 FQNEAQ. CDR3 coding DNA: TGTGCCAGCAGCTTAGCGCGGCTGTTCAACACCGGGGAGCTGTTTTTT. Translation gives CASSLARLFNTGELFF.

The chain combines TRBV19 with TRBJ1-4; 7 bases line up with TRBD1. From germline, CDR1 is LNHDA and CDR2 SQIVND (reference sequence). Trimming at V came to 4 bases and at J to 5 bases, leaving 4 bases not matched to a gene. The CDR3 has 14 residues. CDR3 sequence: CASSTPGGNEKLFF. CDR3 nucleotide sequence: TGTGCCAGTAGTACCCCAGGGGGGAATGAAAAACTGTTTTTT.

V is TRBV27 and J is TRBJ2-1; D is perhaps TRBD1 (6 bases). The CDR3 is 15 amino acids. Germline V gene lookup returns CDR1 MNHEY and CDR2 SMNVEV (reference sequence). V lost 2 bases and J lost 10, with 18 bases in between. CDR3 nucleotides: TGTGCCAGCAGTTTAGCTCAGGGGATGTATATGGAGCAGTTCTTC. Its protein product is CASSLAQGMYMEQFF.

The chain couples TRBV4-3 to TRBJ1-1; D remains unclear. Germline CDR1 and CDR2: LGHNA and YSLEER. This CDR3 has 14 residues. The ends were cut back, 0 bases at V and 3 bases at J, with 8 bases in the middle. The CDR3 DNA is TGCGCCAGCAGCCAAGATACGGCAGACACTGAAGCTTTCTTT. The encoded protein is CASSQDTADTEAFF.

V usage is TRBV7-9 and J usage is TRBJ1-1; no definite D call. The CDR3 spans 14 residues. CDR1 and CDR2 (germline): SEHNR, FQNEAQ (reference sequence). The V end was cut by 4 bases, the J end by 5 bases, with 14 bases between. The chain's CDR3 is CASSSSAPSTEAFF. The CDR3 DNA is TGTGCCAGCAGCTCCTCCGCGCCCAGTACTGAAGCTTTCTTT. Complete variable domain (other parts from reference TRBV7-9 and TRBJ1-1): DTGVSQNPRHKITKRGQNVTFRCDPISEHNRLYWYRQTLGQGPEFLTYFQNEAQLEKSRLLSDRFSAERPKGSFSTLEIQRTEQGDSAMYLCASSSSAPSTEAFFGQGTRLTVV.

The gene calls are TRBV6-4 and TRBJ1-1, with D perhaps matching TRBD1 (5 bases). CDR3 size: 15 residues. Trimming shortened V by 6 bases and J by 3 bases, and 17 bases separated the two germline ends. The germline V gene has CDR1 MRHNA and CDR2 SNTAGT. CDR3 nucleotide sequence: TGTGCCAGCAGGGCCGTGGGGGGAGTGCACACTGAAGCTTTCTTT. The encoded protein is CASRAVGGVHTEAFF.

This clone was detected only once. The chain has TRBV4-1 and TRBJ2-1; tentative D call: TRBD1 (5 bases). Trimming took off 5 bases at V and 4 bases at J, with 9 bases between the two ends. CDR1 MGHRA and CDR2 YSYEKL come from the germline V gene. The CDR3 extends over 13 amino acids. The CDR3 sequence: CASSTGLYNEQFF. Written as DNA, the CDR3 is TGCGCCAGCAGCACAGGTCTATACAATGAGCAGTTCTTC.

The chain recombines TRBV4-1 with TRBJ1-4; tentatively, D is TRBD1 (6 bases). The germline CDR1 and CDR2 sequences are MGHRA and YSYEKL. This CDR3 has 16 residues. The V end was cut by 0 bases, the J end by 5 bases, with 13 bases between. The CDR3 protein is CASSQEGGGGNEKLFF. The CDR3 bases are TGCGCCAGCAGCCAAGAAGGAGGGGGAGGCAATGAAAAACTGTTTTTT.

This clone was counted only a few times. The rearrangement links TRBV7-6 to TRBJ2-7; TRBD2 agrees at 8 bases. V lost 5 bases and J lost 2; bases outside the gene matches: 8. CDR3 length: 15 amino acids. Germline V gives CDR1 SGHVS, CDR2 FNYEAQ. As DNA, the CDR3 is TGTGCCAGCAGCCATCCTGCTAGCGGGCCCTACGAGCAGTACTTC. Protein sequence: CASSHPASGPYEQYF.

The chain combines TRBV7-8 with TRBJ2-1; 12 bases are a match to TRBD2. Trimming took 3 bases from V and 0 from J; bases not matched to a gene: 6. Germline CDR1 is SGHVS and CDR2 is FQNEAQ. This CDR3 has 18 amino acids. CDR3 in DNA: TGTGCCAGCAGCTTCAGGACTAGCGGGGTTAGCTCCTACAATGAGCAGTTCTTC. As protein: CASSFRTSGVSSYNEQFF.

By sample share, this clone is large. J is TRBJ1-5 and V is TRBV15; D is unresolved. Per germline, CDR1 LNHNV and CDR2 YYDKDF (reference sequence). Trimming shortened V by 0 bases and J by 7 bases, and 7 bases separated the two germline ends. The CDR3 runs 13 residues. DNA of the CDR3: TGTGCCACCAGCAGAGATTGGAGCCAGCCCCAGCATTTT. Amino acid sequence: CATSRDWSQPQHF.

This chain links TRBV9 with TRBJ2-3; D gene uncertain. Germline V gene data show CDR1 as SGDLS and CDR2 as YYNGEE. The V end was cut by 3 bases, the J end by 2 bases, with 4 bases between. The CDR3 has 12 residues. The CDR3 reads CASSEDTDTQYF. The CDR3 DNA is TGTGCCAGCAGCGAGGACACAGATACGCAGTATTTT.

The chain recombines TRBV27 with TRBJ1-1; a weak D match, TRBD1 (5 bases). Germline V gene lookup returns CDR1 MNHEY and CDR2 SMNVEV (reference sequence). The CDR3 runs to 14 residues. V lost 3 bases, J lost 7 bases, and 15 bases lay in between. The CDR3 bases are TGTGCCAGCAGTTTGTGGGGTGGGGGGAGTGAAGCTTTCTTT. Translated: CASSLWGGGSEAFF.

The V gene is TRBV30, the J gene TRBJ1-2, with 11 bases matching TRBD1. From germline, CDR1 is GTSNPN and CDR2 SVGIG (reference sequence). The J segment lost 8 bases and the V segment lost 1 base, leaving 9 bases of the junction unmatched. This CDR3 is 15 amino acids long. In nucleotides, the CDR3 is TGTGCCTGGAGTGAGTGGGACAGGGGGATACCAGGCTACACCTTC. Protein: CAWSEWDRGIPGYTF.

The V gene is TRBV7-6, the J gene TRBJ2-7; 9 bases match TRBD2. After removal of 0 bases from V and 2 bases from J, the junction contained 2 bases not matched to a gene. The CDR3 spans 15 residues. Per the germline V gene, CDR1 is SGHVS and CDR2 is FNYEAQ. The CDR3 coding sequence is TGTGCCAGCAGCTTAGCACTAGCGGGTACCTACGAGCAGTACTTC. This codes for CASSLALAGTYEQYF.

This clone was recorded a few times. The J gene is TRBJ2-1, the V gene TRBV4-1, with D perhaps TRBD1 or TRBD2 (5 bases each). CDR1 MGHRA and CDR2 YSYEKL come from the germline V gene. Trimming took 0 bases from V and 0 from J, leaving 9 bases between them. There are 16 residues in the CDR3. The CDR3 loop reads CASSQDWGSSYNEQFF. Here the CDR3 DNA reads TGCGCCAGCAGCCAAGATTGGGGGAGCTCCTACAATGAGCAGTTCTTC.